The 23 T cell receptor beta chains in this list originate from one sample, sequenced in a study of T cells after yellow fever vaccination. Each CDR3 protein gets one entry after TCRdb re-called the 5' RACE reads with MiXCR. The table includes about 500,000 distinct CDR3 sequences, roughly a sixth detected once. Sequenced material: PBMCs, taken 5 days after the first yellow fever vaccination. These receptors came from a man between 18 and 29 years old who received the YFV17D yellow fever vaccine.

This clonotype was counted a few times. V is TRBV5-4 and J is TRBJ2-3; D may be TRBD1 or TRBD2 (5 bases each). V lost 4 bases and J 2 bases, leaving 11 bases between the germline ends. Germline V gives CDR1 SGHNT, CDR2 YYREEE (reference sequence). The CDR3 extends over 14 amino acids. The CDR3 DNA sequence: TGTGCCAGCAGCGACGGGACCTCCACAGATACGCAGTATTTT. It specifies CASSDGTSTDTQYF.

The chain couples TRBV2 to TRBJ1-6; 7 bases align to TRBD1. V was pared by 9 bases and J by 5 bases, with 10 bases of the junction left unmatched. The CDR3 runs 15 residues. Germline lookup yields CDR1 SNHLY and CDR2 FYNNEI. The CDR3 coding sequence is TGTGCCAGGAGACAGGGATTCTCGGATAATTCACCCCTCCACTTT. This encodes CARRQGFSDNSPLHF.

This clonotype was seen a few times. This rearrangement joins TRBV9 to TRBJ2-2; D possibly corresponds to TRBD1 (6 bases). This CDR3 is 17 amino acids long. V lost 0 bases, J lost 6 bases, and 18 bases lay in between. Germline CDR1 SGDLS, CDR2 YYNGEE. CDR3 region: CASSVGGPGSRPGELFF. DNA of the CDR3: TGTGCCAGCAGCGTAGGGGGGCCGGGCTCAAGGCCCGGGGAGCTGTTTTTT.

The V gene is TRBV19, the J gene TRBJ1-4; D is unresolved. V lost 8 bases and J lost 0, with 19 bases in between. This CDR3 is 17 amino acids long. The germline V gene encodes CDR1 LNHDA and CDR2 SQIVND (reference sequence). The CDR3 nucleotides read TGTGCCAGTGGAGGACGGCCTGGTAATGCAACTAATGAAAAACTGTTTTTT. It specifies CASGGRPGNATNEKLFF. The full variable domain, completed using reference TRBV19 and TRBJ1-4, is DGGITQSPKYLFRKEGQNVTLSCEQNLNHDAMYWYRQDPGQGLRLIYYSQIVNDFQKGDIAEGYSVSREKKESFPLTVTSAQKNPTAFYLCASGGRPGNATNEKLFFGSGTQLSVL.

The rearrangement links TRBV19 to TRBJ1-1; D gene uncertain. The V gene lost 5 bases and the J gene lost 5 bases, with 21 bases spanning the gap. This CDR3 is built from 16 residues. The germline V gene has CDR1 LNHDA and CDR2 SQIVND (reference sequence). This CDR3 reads CASSPISGRPKTEAFF. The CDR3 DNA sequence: TGTGCCAGTAGTCCAATTTCCGGTCGCCCTAAGACTGAAGCTTTCTTT. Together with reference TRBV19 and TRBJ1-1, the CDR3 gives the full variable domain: DGGITQSPKYLFRKEGQNVTLSCEQNLNHDAMYWYRQDPGQGLRLIYYSQIVNDFQKGDIAEGYSVSREKKESFPLTVTSAQKNPTAFYLCASSPISGRPKTEAFFGQGTRLTVV.

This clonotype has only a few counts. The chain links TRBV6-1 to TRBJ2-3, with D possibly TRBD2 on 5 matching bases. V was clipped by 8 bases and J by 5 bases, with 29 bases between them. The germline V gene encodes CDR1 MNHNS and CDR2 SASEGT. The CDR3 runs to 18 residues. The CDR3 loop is CASQAHLRRVGFGDTQYF. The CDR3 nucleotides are TGTGCCAGCCAAGCTCATCTCAGGCGGGTTGGTTTTGGAGATACGCAGTATTTT.

CDR3 in DNA: TGTGCCTCCGGACTAGCTACAGATACGCAGTATTTT. This gives the protein CASGLATDTQYF. This chain joins TRBV30 and TRBJ2-3; TRBD2 aligns across 8 bases. This CDR3 is 12 amino acids long. The V gene's germline CDR1 is GTSNPN and CDR2 SVGIG (reference sequence). The junction had 3 bases not matched to a gene; V was cut back by 7 bases and J by 3 bases.

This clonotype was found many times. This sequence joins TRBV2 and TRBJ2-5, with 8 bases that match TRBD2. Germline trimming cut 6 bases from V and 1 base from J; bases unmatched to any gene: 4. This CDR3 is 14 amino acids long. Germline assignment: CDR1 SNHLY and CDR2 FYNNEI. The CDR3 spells CASSPLAAQETQYF. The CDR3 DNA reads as TGTGCCAGCAGCCCACTAGCGGCCCAAGAGACCCAGTACTTC. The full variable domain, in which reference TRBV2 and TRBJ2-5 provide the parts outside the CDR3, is EPEVTQTPSHQVTQMGQEVILRCVPISNHLYFYWYRQILGQKVEFLVSFYNNEISEKSEIFDDQFSVERPDGSNFTLKIRSTKLEDSAMYFCASSPLAAQETQYFGPGTRLLVL.

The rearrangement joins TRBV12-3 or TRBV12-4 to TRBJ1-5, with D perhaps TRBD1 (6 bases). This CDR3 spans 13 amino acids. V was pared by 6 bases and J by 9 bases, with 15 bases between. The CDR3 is CASRQGPVWPQHF. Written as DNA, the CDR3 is TGTGCCAGCAGACAGGGACCGGTTTGGCCCCAGCATTTT.

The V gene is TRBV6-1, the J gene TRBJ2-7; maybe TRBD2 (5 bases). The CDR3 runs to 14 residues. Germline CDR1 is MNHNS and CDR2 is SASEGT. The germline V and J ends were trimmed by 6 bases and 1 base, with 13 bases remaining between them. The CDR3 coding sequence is TGTGCCAGCAGACCCTCAGGCGGGTCCTACGAGCAGTACGTC. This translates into CASRPSGGSYEQYV.

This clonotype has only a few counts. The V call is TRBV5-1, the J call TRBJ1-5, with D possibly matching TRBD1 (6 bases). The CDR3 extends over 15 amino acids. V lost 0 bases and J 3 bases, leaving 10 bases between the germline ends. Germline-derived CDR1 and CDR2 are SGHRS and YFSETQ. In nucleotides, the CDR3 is TGCGCCAGCAGCTTGGCAGGGGAGGTCAATCAGCCCCAGCATTTT. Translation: CASSLAGEVNQPQHF.

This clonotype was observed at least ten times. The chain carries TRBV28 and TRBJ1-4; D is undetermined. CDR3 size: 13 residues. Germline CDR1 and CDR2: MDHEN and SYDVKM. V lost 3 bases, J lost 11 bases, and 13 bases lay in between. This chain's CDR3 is CASSFATTSKLFF. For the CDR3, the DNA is TGTGCCAGCAGTTTTGCGACCACCTCTAAACTGTTTTTT. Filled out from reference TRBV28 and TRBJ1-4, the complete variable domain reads DVKVTQSSRYLVKRTGEKVFLECVQDMDHENMFWYRQDPGLGLRLIYFSYDVKMKEKGDIPEGYSVSREKKERFSLILESASTNQTSMYLCASSFATTSKLFFGSGTQLSVL.

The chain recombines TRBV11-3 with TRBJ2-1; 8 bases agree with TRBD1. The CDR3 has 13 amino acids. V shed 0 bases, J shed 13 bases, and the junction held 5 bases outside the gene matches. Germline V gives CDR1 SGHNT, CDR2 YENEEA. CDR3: CASSLDRDRPQFF. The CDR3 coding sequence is TGTGCCAGCAGCTTAGATCGGGACAGGCCCCAGTTCTTC.

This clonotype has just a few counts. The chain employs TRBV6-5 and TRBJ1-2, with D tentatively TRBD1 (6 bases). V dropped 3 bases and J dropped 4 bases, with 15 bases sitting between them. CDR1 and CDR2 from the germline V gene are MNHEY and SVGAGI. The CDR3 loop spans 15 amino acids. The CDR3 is CASSYSRGPSYGYTF. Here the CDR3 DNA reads TGTGCCAGCAGTTATTCCAGGGGACCAAGCTATGGCTACACCTTC.

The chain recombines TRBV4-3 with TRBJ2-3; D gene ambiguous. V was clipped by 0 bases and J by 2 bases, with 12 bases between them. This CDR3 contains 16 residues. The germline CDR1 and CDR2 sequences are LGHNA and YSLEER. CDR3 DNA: TGCGCCAGCAGCCAAGAGGGAAGAGAATCCACAGATACGCAGTATTTT. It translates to CASSQEGRESTDTQYF.

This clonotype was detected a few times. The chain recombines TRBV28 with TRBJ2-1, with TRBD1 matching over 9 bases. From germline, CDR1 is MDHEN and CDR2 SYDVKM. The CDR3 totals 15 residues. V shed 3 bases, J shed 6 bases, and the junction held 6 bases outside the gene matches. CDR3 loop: CASSFEGDRANEQFF. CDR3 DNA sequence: TGTGCCAGCAGTTTCGAGGGGGACAGGGCCAATGAGCAGTTCTTC.

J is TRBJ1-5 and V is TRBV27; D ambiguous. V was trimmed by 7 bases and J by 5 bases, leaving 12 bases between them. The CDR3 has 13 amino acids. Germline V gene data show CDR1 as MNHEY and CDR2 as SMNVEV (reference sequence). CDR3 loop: CASTTGPYQPQHF. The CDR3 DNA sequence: TGTGCCAGCACGACGGGTCCCTATCAGCCCCAGCATTTT.

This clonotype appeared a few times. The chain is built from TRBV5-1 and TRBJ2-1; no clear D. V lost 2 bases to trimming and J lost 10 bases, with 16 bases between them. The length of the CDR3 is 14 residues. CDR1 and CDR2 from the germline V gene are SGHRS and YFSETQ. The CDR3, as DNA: TGCGCCAGCAGCTTTGTGGGCACTCTGGTAGAGCAGTTCTTC. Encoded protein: CASSFVGTLVEQFF.

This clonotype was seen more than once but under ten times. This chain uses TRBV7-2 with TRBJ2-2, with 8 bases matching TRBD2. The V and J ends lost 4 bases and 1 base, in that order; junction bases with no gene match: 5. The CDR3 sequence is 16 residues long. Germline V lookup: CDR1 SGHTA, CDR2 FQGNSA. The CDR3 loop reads CASSSSGGQNTGELFF. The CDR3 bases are TGTGCCAGCAGCTCGAGCGGGGGCCAGAACACCGGGGAGCTGTTTTTT.

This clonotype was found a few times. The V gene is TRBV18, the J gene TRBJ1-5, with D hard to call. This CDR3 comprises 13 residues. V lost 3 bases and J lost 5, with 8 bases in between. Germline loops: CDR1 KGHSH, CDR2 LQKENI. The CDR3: CASSPSSDQPQHF. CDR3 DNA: TGTGCCAGCTCACCTTCGTCTGATCAGCCCCAGCATTTT.

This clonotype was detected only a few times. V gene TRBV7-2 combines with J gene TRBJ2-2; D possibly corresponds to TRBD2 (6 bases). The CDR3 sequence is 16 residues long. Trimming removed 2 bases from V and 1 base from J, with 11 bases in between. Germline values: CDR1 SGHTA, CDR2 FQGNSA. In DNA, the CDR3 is TGTGCCAGCAGCTTACACCTGGGGGGGAACACCGGGGAGCTGTTTTTT. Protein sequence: CASSLHLGGNTGELFF. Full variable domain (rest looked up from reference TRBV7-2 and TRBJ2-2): GAGVSQSPSNKVTEKGKDVELRCDPISGHTALYWYRQSLGQGLEFLIYFQGNSAPDKSGLPSDRFSAERTGGSVSTLTIQRTQQEDSAVYLCASSLHLGGNTGELFFGEGSRLTVL.

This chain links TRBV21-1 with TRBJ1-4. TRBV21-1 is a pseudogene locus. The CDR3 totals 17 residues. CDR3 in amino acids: CASSKARPERRPEKLFF. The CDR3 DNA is TGTGCCAGCAGCAAAGCGCGGCCAGAGAGGCGTCCTGAAAAACTGTTTTTT.

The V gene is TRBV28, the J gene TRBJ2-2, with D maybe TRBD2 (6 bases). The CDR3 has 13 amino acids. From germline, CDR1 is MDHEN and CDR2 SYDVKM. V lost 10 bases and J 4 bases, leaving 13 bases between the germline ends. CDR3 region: CAIAGLPTGELFF. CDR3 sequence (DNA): TGTGCCATCGCGGGACTCCCCACCGGGGAGCTGTTTTTT.